The entry that follows covers one T cell receptor beta chain sequence. The antigen is undetermined. The CDR3 runs 14 residues. Germline-derived CDR1 and CDR2 are SQVTM and ANQGSEA. Trimming removed 4 bases at V and 4 bases at J, with 16 bases between. These data are taken from a study of cytomegalovirus exposure and HLA in healthy donors. Study information: In terms of ancestry, the Caucasian-associated cluster contained 80% to 90% of the approximately 430 genotyped donors.

The study, taken as a whole, reports: In an earlier analysis, most TCR beta V segments were productive about 87% or about 30% of the time. Later analysis associated a missense DCLRE1C variant with TCR beta V- and J-gene trimming. The later analysis indicated that the majority of CMV-associated TCR beta chains appeared HLA-restricted.

Researchers ran the PCR with 60 Vbeta and 13 Jbeta primers. Using immunoSEQ multiplex PCR, the repertoire was profiled, and TCRdb retains in-frame clones only, with some absent. The repertoire includes about 150,000 clones, 75% to 85% of them detected once, and 3.5% sits in the top ten. The clonotype comes from a human donor in good health. V gene TRBV29-1 combines with J gene TRBJ2-5; D ambiguous. The sample was PBMCs. CDR3 DNA sequence: TGCAGCGTTGCGGTTGAGGTGGTCGGAGAGACCCAGTACTTC. It is translated as CSVAVEVVGETQYF.